The TCR beta chain under discussion was sequenced for a study of cytomegalovirus exposure and HLA in healthy donors (dated by TCRdb to 2016 to 2017). Background for the entire study: An earlier analysis of 550 to 700 of the donors reported 250 to 350 Gb of sequence data and approximately 110 million unique TCR beta sequences from 150 million to 200 million T cells. An early release that covered roughly 600 HLA-typed donors contained approximately 290 gigabases of sequencing data and 75 million to 100 million unique TCR sequences. Rather than using new phenotypic data, the later analysis identified candidate immune exposures from TCR beta sequences and from how often those sequences occurred across donors. The genetic ancestry cluster associated with self-reported Caucasian donors included over 80% of the roughly 410 genotyped donors. Donor age, sex, ethnicity and CMV serostatus were compiled alongside the repertoire data. To predict cytomegalovirus infection status, the study brought together high-throughput TCR immunosequencing, statistical association of individual TCRs with disease status, and machine learning. The number of donors typed differed by locus, with 629-630 for A, B, C, DRB1 and DQB1, roughly 520 for DQA1, 600 to 610 for DPA1, and some 470 for DPB1. On average, about 200,000 unique TCR beta nucleotide sequences were sequenced per donor among roughly 430 genotyped donors of the cohort, with roughly 19% of those sequences being non-productive. A later genetic analysis took genome-wide SNP genotypes for about 60% of the roughly 670 donors and used that subset as a discovery cohort. To study patterns of TCR occurrence, a later analysis re-analyzed previously published TCR beta repertoires from around 700 donors and added high-resolution HLA genotyping. All discovery cohort repertoires had been generated on a single sequencing platform. Class I and class II HLA loci were covered by the typing at four-digit resolution. An earlier analysis of roughly 580 of the donors used high-throughput TCR beta sequencing to judge whether each TCR beta V gene segment behaved as functional or pseudogenic. Along with the roughly 610-subject first cohort, a separate validation cohort of some 130 different subjects was used. The study profiled the T cell repertoires of 500 to 800 subjects by immunosequencing and related them to cytomegalovirus serostatus. The study was designed to test whether signatures of past pathogen exposure could be identified by cataloging public T cell receptors. Because of strong linkage in the cohort, roughly 5 DR-DQ haplotypes were treated as single units for association and clustering.

The cohort comprised around 700 healthy bone marrow donors. All cohort members were sampled while nominally healthy, although unrecorded immune exposures were likely present. The donor tested CMV seropositive and was one of the 289 seropositive cohort members. Every donor gave a peripheral blood sample, and the peripheral blood mononuclear cells from that sample were used for TCR beta sequencing. The Qiagen DNeasy Blood Extraction Kit was used to extract genomic DNA from the blood cell samples. Libraries were constructed by the immunoSEQ multiplex PCR assay. For the multiplex PCR, a mixture combining 60 forward primers for TCR Vbeta segments and 13 reverse primers for TCR Jbeta segments was used. The CDR3 region of rearranged TCR beta genes was amplified from genomic DNA by a multiplex PCR assay. Amplified TCR beta libraries were sequenced as 87-base-pair reads on the Illumina HiSeq System. Processing in the source paper ran as follows. A later analysis tallied around 82 million unique TCR beta chains across the 666 repertoires, and some 12 million of those chains were shared by two or more donors. To remove PCR and sequencing errors, raw reads were error-corrected and collapsed into unique sequences using a nearest-neighbor algorithm that merged closely related sequences. Alignment of CDR3 sequences to IMGT reference sequences was used to assign V, D and J gene segments. For a sequence to be retained, a match of at least six nucleotides was required to both a V gene segment and a J gene segment. A rearrangement was called productive if the CDR3 had no stop codons and remained in frame with V and J, and every other rearrangement was called non-productive. CDR3 was defined according to IMGT convention as the region running from the second conserved V-encoded cysteine to the conserved J-encoded phenylalanine. Sequences without an unambiguous match to a single V gene segment were excluded from the earlier analysis of 450 to 750 of the donors. An earlier analysis of approximately 590 of the donors called V segments functional above 56.7% productive rearrangements and segregating when the between-donor standard deviation exceeded 5%. A statistical classification framework was built for diagnosing cytomegalovirus status from the catalog of TCR beta chain sequences. A later analysis assigned V and J genes by comparing TCR nucleotide sequences with IMGT/GENE-DB human TR gene sequences. The TCRdist pipeline was used in a later analysis to assign CDR3 sequences and most-parsimonious VDJ recombination scenarios. A later analysis defined each TCR beta chain by its CDR3 amino acid sequence plus V-gene family, and excluded reads lacking a unique V-gene family. A later analysis removed 450 to 600 highly shared, low-generation-probability nucleotide sequences to deal with suspected cross-contamination and a sequencing artifact. In a later analysis, a clonal expansion index for each public chain was calculated from normalized within-repertoire ranks of inferred template counts. A later analysis computed generation probabilities with a VDJ recombination model fitted to out-of-frame rearrangements, and checked the results against IGoR. A later analysis scored TCR-TCR, TCR-HLA and TCR-CMV co-occurrence with hypergeometric tests, applying a repertoire-size bias correction to TCR pairs. In a later analysis, false discovery rates were estimated by permuting HLA or CMV assignments 20 times. A later analysis grouped co-occurring TCRs with DBSCAN, adding TCRdist sequence similarity when clustering within HLA-allele-positive subsets. Co-occurrence clustering excluded repertoires with fewer than 30,000 or more than 120,000 public chains, plus five with anomalous nucleotide sharing. TCRdb re-hosts the immuneACCESS table, in-frame sequences only. Its copies lack some clones; in the studies checked, an unresolved V gene accounts for under half of them, and the cause for the rest is not known. Clone size and V and J calls were adopted from that table, with D and trimming inferred from the DNA. This sample lists 80,000 to 100,000 clones; less than 80% were detected once. The top ten hold 15% of the sample.

The CDR3 runs 15 amino acids, cysteine and phenylalanine included. The read is trimmed to its CDR3 DNA, 45 bases read in frame from base 1. CDR1 and CDR2 are drawn from the germline V gene: MDHEN, SYDVKM. For this clone: The antigen it recognizes is unknown. An end of the junction does not agree with germline; a read error may underlie this.

What the work shows at the level of the full study, not this receptor alone: Some IMGT-functional V segments, including TRBV6-2 and TRBV6-3, could not be told apart with the 87-base-pair reads, so those segments were excluded. In an earlier analysis of 587 of the donors, most TCR beta V segments appeared in productive rearrangements about 90% or about 30% of the time, broadly matching IMGT annotations. Cytomegalovirus status was reported to be diagnosed by the classifier with high specificity and sensitivity in both the original and validation cohorts. Strong co-occurrence of HLA alleles, especially DR and DQ, made assigning TCR associations to individual alleles difficult. A later genetic analysis associated a missense DCLRE1C variant with V-gene and J-gene trimming of TCR beta chains, and an independent cohort replicated the association. A few of the identified cytomegalovirus-associated TCR beta chains were confirmed in vitro to be specific for cytomegalovirus antigens. CMV serostatus was the only immune exposure information available for the cohort. It was suggested by the authors that the approach could potentially be generalized to other disease states and immunological phenotypes. A later analysis reported that several top co-occurrence clusters appeared linked to parvovirus B19, influenza, CMV and Epstein-Barr virus. A cluster of highly shared sequence variants was judged likely to be a technical artifact of the sequencing pipeline. HLA typing was unavailable for some donors at each locus, so association tests used only the typed subset. Most TCR sequences were seen in very few donors, while some public TCRs were found in many individuals. Linkage disequilibrium might explain the correlated functional status among segregating V segments, but an unknown experimental factor could not be excluded. Because counts were too low, seventeen rarely observed V segments, including chromosome 9 orphons, were excluded from the earlier analysis of under 650 of the donors. The cohort was sequenced for TCR beta chains only, and without alpha or paired-chain data the features that could be detected were limited. According to a later analysis, most CMV-associated TCR beta chains appeared to be HLA-restricted, and the HLA associations seemed to be driven largely by CMV exposure. In a later genetic analysis, fewer N-insertions in productive TCRs were reported among donors in an Asian-associated ancestry cluster than the roughly 640-donor mean. The study gave a list of under 200 TCR beta chains associated with cytomegalovirus. At a false discovery rate of 0.05, a later analysis linked 15,000 to 20,000 TCR beta sequences to specific HLA alleles. A further reported finding was that TCR beta sequences accurately predicted the HLA-A and HLA-B alleles for most subjects in the first cohort. Presence/absence analyses assumed roughly uniform sequencing depth across donors, an assumption that may not hold. Compared with equally common non-associated chains, HLA-associated TCR beta chains in a later analysis were more clonally expanded and had lower generation probabilities. A later analysis found that TCR association rates varied across HLA loci, with DRB1 alleles showing the most associated TCRs and HLA-C alleles the fewest.

The sequence was obtained from a woman aged 40-49 years in good health and CMV-seropositive. In this chain, TRBV28 is recombined with TRBJ2-7; 9 bases in the middle match TRBD2. Material for sequencing was PBMCs. This receptor carries the CDR3 CASSLYGTSSHEQYF. The DNA sequence reads TGTGCCAGCAGTTTATACGGGACTAGCTCCCACGAGCAGTACTTC.